The rows below give T cell receptor beta chains drawn from one sample of a study of blood T cells in healthy people across ages. In TCRdb, the 5' RACE reads were re-called with MiXCR into one record per CDR3 protein. The data contain around 1.5 million distinct CDR3 sequences, around 35% of them singletons. Specimen: blood. The receptors stem from a woman aged 25-40 years in good health. The CDR3 runs from the conserved cysteine through the conserved F or W. D genes are given only for firm matches. The size entry is marked missing in some rows and otherwise reads once, few, many or a size class.

abundance	d_gene	v_gene	j_gene	CDR3nt	CDR3aa
NA	TRBD2	TRBV19	TRBJ2-7	TGTGCCAGTAGTAATCTAGCGGGGGACGAGCAGTACTTC	CASSNLAGDEQYF
NA	TRBD1	TRBV9	TRBJ2-1	TGTGCTAGCAGCCCTAGGACAGGGGGGAGCAATGAGCAGTTCTTC	CASSPRTGGSNEQFF
NA	NA	TRBV5-5	TRBJ1-6	TGTGCCAGCAGCTTGATGGACAGCCCTTGGGATTCACCCCTCCACTTT	CASSLMDSPWDSPLHF
few	NA	TRBV9	TRBJ2-1	TGTGCCAGCAGCCCAGGGGTTAGCGGGTACAATGAGCAGTTCTTC	CASSPGVSGYNEQFF
many	NA	TRBV20-1	TRBJ2-7	TGCAGTGCACATAAGCCTGACCGCTTCGAGCAGTACTTC	CSAHKPDRFEQYF
NA	TRBD1	TRBV6-5	TRBJ2-5	TGTGCCAGCAGTGACGGACAGGGTACAGAGACCCAGTACTTC	CASSDGQGTETQYF
NA	TRBD1	TRBV27	TRBJ2-7	TGTGCCAGCAGTTTATCCACCCGCCCAGGGGGTCGGGGCGAGCAGTACTTC	CASSLSTRPGGRGEQYF
few	NA	TRBV7-9	TRBJ1-1	TGTGCCAGCAGCTTAGCCGGGGCTCAAACTGAGGCTTTCTTT	CASSLAGAQTEAFF
NA	NA	TRBV12-5	TRBJ2-5	TGTGCTAGTGGTTTGATAGGGGAGACCCAGTACTTC	CASGLIGETQYF
NA	NA	TRBV6-1	TRBJ2-5	TGTGCCAGCAGTGAAACAATGGGGGAGACCCAGTACTTC	CASSETMGETQYF
NA	TRBD2	TRBV20-1	TRBJ2-5	TGCAGTGCTGAAGGGACTAGCGGGGTAGAGACCCAGTACTTC	CSAEGTSGVETQYF
NA	NA	TRBV9	TRBJ2-7	TGTGCCAGCAGCGTAGCCCCCCAGGGAGTCTACGAGCAGTACTTC	CASSVAPQGVYEQYF
NA	NA	TRBV4-1	TRBJ2-1	TGCGCCAGCAGCCAAGACCGAATAGACAGGTTGCCAACCTACGAGCAGGACTTC	CASSQDRIDRLPTYEQDF
NA	NA	TRBV3-1	TRBJ2-5	TGTGCCAGCAGCCAAGACACGCTTGCAGTGAGGTACTTC	CASSQDTLAVRYF
NA	NA	TRBV27	TRBJ1-5	TGTGCCAGCAGCTCAGGGTGGGGTAGCAATCAGCCCCAGCATTTT	CASSSGWGSNQPQHF
NA	NA	TRBV10-3	TRBJ2-7	TGTGCCATCAGTATTCAGGGCGGTGGCTCCTACGAGCAGTACTTC	CAISIQGGGSYEQYF
few	NA	TRBV6-2/TRBV6-3	TRBJ2-7	TGTGCCAGCAGTCACGCTGGATTGGGCGAGCAGTACTTC	CASSHAGLGEQYF
NA	NA	TRBV4-1	TRBJ2-7	TGCGCCAGCAGCCAACCGGGGGTCCTGAATAGCGAGCAGTACTTC	CASSQPGVLNSEQYF
few	NA	TRBV6-1	TRBJ2-2	TGTGCCAGCAGTGAAGGTACTAGCAGATTCACCGGGGAGCTGTTTTTT	CASSEGTSRFTGELFF
NA	TRBD2	TRBV12-3/TRBV12-4	TRBJ2-1	TGTGCCAGCAGTTTGACAAGCGGGAGTACCGCCTACAATGAGCAGTTCTTC	CASSLTSGSTAYNEQFF
many	NA	TRBV30	TRBJ2-7	TGTGCCTGGAGTGTACAGGGCTACGAGCAGTACTTC	CAWSVQGYEQYF
NA	NA	TRBV6-4	TRBJ2-1	TGTACCAGCAGTAAGGAACTAGCATCGGATGAGCAGTTCTTC	CTSSKELASDEQFF
NA	NA	TRBV7-9	TRBJ2-3	TGTGCCAGCAGCTTAATCTTCACGGGAGGCACAGATACGCAGTATTTT	CASSLIFTGGTDTQYF
NA	TRBD2	TRBV29-1	TRBJ2-3	TGCAGCGTTGCGACTAGCGGGGTGAGCACAGATACGCAGTATTTT	CSVATSGVSTDTQYF
NA	NA	TRBV5-8	TRBJ2-7	TGTGCCAGCATCCGGGACACCTTCTCCTACGAGCAGTACTTC	CASIRDTFSYEQYF
NA	NA	TRBV5-1	TRBJ1-1	TGCGCCGGCAGCTTGGATTACACAGGAGGGACTGAAGCTTTCTTT	CAGSLDYTGGTEAFF
few	TRBD2	TRBV20-1	TRBJ2-5	TGCAGTGCTAAAGGCGGGAGGCCCGGAGAGACCCAGTACTTC	CSAKGGRPGETQYF
NA	NA	TRBV27	TRBJ2-5	TGTGCCAGCAGTAAACGGACAGAAGAGATCCAGTACTTC	CASSKRTEEIQYF
many	TRBD1	TRBV27	TRBJ2-1	TGTGCCAGCACCACGGACAGGGGAGATGAGCAGTTCTTC	CASTTDRGDEQFF
NA	NA	TRBV6-4	TRBJ2-7	TGTGCCCGCCCCATGTGGGAAGATGACGAGCAGTACTTC	CARPMWEDDEQYF